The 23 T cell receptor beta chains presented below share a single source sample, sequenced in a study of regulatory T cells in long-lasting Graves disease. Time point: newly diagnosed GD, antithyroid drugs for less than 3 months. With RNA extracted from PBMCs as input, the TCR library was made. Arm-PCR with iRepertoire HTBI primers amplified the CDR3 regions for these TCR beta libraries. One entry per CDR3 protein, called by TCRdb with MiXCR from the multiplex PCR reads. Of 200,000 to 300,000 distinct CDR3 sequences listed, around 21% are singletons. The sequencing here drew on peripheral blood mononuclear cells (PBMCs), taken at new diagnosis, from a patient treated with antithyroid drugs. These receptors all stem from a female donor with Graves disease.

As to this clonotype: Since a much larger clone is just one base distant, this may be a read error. CDR3 loop: CASSQLAGGSYNEQYF. The CDR3 coding sequence is TGTGCCAGCAGCCAACTAGCGGGGGGCTCCTACAATGAGCAGTACTTC. J is TRBJ2-7 and V is TRBV7-6, with TRBD2 matching over 12 bases. Germline values: CDR1 SGHVS, CDR2 FNYEAQ. J lost 7 bases, V lost 5 bases, and 12 bases had no gene match. This CDR3 contains 16 residues. Full variable domain (outside the CDR3, taken from reference TRBV7-6 and TRBJ2-7): GAGVSQSPRYKVTKRGQDVALRCDPISGHVSLYWYRQALGQGPEFLTYFNYEAQQDKSGLPNDRFSAERPEGSISTLTIQRTEQRDSAMYRCASSQLAGGSYNEQYFGPGTRLTVT.

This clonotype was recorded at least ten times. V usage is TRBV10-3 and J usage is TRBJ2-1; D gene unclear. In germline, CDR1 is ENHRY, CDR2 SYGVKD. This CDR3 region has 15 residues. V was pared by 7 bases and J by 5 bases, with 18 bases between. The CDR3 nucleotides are TGTGCCATCAAAGACCCTGGGCGGCTAAACAATGAGCAGTTCTTC. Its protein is CAIKDPGRLNNEQFF.

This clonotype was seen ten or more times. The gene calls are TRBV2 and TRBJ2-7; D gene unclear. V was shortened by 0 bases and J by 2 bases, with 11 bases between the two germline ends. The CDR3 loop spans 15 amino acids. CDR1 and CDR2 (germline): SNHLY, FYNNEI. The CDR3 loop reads CASSEAVVLTYEQYF. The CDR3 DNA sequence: TGTGCCAGCAGTGAAGCGGTAGTCTTAACCTACGAGCAGTACTTC.

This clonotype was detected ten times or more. CDR3 region: CASSLGSTISYEQYF. CDR3 nucleotide sequence: TGTGCCAGCAGCTTAGGCAGTACTATCTCCTACGAGCAGTACTTC. The V and J genes are TRBV7-2 and TRBJ2-7, with D hard to call. The CDR3 extends over 15 amino acids. CDR1 is SGHTA and CDR2 is FQGNSA in the germline V gene. V gave up 1 base and J gave up 0 bases, with 10 bases separating them.

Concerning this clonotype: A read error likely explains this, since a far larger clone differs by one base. The CDR3 DNA reads TGCAGTGCGAGTCCGGGACTCTCTTATGGGCAGTTCTTC. Encoded protein: CSASPGLSYGQFF. The rearrangement joins TRBV20-1 to TRBJ2-5; TRBD2 is a possible D gene (6 bases). The J call is in doubt because the DNA end fits TRBJ2-1 better. CDR1 and CDR2 (germline): DFQATT, SNEGSKA (reference sequence). The CDR3 has 13 amino acids.

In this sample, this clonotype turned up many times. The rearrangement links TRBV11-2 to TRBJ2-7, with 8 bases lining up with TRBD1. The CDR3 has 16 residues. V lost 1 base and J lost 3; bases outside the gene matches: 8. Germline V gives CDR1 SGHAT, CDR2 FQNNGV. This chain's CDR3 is CASSLGAPDRVYEQYF. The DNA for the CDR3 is TGTGCCAGCAGCTTAGGAGCACCGGACAGGGTCTACGAGCAGTACTTC.

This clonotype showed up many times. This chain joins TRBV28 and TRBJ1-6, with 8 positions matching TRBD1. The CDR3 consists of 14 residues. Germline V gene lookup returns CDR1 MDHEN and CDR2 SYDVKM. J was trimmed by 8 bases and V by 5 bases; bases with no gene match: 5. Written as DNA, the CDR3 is TGTGCCAGCAGTCCACAGGGGGGATATTCACCCCTCCACTTT. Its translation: CASSPQGGYSPLHF.

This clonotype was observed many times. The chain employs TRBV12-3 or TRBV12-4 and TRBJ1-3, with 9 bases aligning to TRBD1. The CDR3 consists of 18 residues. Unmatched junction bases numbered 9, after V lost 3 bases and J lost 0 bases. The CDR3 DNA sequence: TGTGCCAGCAGTTTGGGTCCCGGGACAGGGCTCTCTGGAAACACCATATATTTT. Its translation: CASSLGPGTGLSGNTIYF.

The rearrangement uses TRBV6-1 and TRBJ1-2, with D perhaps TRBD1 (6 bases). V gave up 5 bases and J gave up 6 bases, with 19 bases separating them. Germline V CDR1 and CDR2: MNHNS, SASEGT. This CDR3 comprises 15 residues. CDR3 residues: CASSQPPAGANGYTF. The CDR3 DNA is TGTGCCAGCAGTCAGCCCCCGGCGGGGGCAAATGGCTACACCTTC.

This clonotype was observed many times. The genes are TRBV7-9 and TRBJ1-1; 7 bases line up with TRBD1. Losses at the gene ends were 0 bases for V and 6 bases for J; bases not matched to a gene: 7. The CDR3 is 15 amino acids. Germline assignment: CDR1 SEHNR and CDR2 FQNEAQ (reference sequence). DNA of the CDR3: TGTGCCAGCAGCTTAGCGCGACAGGGCGGAGCTGAAGCTTTCTTT. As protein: CASSLARQGGAEAFF.

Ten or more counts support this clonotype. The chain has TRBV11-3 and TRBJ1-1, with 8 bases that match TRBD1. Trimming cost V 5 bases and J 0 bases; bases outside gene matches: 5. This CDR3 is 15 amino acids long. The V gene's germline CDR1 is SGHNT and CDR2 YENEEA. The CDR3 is CASSLRTGMNTEAFF. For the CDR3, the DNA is TGTGCCAGCAGCCTCCGGACAGGGATGAACACTGAAGCTTTCTTT.

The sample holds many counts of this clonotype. CDR3 nucleotides: TGCGCCAGCAGCCAGACAGGAGTCGAAAAACTGTTTTTT. Its protein is CASSQTGVEKLFF. The rearrangement links TRBV4-3 to TRBJ1-4; D may be TRBD1 (6 bases). From germline, CDR1 is LGHNA and CDR2 YSLEER. The CDR3 has 13 residues. The ends were cut back, 3 bases at V and 8 bases at J, with 10 bases in the middle.

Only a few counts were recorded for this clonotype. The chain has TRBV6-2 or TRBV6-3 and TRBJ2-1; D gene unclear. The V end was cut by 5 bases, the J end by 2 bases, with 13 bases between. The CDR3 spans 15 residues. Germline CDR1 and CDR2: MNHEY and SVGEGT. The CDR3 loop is CASSEWSRAYNEQFF. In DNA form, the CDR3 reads TGTGCCAGCAGTGAATGGTCCCGTGCCTACAATGAGCAGTTCTTC.

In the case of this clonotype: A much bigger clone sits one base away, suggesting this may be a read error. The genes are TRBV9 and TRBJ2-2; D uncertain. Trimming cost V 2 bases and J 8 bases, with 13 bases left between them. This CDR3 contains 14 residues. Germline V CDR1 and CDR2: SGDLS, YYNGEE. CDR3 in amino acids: CASSVWLAAGELFF. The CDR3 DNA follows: TGTGCCAGCAGCGTGTGGCTCGCCGCGGGGGAGCTGTTTTTT.

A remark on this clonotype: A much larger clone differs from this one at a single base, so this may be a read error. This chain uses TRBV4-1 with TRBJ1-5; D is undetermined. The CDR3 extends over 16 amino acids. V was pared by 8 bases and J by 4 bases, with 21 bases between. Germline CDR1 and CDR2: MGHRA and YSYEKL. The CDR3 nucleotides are TGCGCCAGCGGCTCCGGCCGGGCAGAGATTAATCAGCCCCAGCATTTT. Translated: CASGSGRAEINQPQHF.

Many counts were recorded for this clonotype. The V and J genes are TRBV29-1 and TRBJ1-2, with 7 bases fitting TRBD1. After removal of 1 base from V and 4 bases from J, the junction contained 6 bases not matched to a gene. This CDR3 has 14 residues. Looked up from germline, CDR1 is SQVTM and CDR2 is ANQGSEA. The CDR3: CSVEGVGGFYGYTF. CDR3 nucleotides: TGCAGCGTTGAAGGAGTAGGGGGCTTCTATGGCTACACCTTC.

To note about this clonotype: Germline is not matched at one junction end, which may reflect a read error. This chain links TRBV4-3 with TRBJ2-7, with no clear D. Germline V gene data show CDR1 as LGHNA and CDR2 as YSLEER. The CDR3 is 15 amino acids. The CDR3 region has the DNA TGCGCCAGCAGCCAAGAGGGGTGGAGCTCCTACGGGCAGTACTTC. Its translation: CASSQEGWSSYGQYF.

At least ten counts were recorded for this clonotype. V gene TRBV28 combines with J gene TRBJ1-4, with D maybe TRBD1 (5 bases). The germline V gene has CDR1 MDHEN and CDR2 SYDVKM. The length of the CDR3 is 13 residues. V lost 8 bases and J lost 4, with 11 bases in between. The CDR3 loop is CASGGYFNEKLFF. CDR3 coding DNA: TGTGCCAGCGGGGGGTACTTTAATGAAAAACTGTTTTTT.

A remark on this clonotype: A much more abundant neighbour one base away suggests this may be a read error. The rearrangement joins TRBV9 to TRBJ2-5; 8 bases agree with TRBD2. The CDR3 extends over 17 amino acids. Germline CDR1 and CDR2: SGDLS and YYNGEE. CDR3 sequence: CAGSVLGGGLGQETQYF. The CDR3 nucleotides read TGTGCCGGCAGCGTATTAGGAGGGGGACTAGGACAAGAGACCCAGTACTTC.

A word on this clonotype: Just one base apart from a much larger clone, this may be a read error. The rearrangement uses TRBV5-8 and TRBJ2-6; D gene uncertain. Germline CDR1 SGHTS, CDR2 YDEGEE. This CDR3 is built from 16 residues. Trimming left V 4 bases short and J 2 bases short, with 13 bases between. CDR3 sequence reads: CASSPRSVTGANVLTF. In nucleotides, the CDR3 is TGTGCCAGCAGCCCCCGCTCCGTGACTGGGGCCAACGTCCTGACTTTC.

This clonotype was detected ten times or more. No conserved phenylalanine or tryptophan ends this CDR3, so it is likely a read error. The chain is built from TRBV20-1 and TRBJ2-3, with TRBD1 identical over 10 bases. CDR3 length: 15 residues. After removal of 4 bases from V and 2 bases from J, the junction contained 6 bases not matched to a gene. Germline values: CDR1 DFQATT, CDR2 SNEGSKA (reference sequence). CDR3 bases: TGCAGTGCTATGCCGGGACAGGGGTTCACAGATACGCAGTATCTT. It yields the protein CSAMPGQGFTDTQYL.

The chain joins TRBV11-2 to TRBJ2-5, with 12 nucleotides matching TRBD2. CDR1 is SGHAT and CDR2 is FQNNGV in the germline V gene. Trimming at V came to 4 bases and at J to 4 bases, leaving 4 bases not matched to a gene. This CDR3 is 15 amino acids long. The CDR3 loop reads CASSSSGGAGETQYF. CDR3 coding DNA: TGTGCCAGCAGCTCTAGCGGGGGGGCCGGAGAGACCCAGTACTTC.

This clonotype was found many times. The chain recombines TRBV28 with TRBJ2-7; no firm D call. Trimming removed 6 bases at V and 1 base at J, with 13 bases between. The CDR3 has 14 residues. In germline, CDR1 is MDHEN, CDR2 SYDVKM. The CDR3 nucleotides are TGTGCCAGCAGCTTGAGTCCAGGATCCTACGAGCAGTACTTC. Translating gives CASSLSPGSYEQYF. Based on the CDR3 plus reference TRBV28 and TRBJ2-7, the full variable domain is DVKVTQSSRYLVKRTGEKVFLECVQDMDHENMFWYRQDPGLGLRLIYFSYDVKMKEKGDIPEGYSVSREKKERFSLILESASTNQTSMYLCASSLSPGSYEQYFGPGTRLTVT.